This T cell receptor beta chain was sequenced during a study of cytomegalovirus exposure and HLA in healthy donors. Study overall: An early release of data contained 80 million to 85 million unique TCRs, which came from HLA-typed donors. The study, taken as a whole, reports: Earlier analysis found most TCR beta V segments productive about 87% or about 30% of the time. Most TCR sequences were rare, but some public TCRs occurred in many donors.

PCR amplification relied on 60 Vbeta primers (plus 13 Jbeta primers). Clones were read by immunoSEQ multiplex PCR, and TCRdb kept only the in-frame ones, dropping some. The sample lists 250,000 to 350,000 clones, around 86% occurring once. Donors likely had unrecorded immune exposures despite being nominally healthy when sampled. A remark on this clone: The antigen is unknown.

Trimming left V 6 bases short and J 3 bases short, with 14 bases between. The CDR3 loop spans 15 amino acids. Per the germline V gene, CDR1 is MDHEN and CDR2 is SYDVKM. The clonotype comes from a man aged 40-49 years in good health and CMV-seropositive. Sequenced: PBMCs. This rearrangement joins TRBV28 to TRBJ2-2; a possible D gene is TRBD2 (5 bases). CDR3 protein: CASRDFGGHTGELFF. The DNA for the CDR3 is TGTGCCAGCAGGGACTTCGGTGGGCACACCGGGGAGCTGTTTTTT.